Listed below are T cell receptor beta chains from one sample, sequenced in a study of cytomegalovirus exposure and HLA in healthy donors. Sequenced by immunoSEQ multiplex PCR; TCRdb stores in-frame clones only, minus some. The sample shows about 200,000 clones, roughly 80% of them seen only once. The sequencing input was PBMCs. These receptors were taken from a woman in her twenties or thirties in good health and CMV-seronegative. The CDR3 runs from the conserved cysteine through the conserved F or W. A D gene is named only where the DNA matches it firmly. Expanded clones get a size class; other rows say once, few or many, or leave the size out.

J: TRBJ2-1
size: once
V: TRBV13
D: TRBD2
CDR3: CASSSQAPREGYNEQFF
DNA: TGTGCCAGCAGCTCGCAGGCCCCGCGGGAGGGCTACAATGAGCAGTTCTTC

J: TRBJ2-7
size: -
V: TRBV5-1
D: TRBD2
CDR3: CASKGLATSYEQYF
DNA: TGCGCCAGCAAGGGACTAGCGACGTCCTACGAGCAGTACTTC

J: TRBJ1-1
size: -
V: TRBV28
D: TRBD1
CDR3: CARDRDNGEAFF
DNA: TGTGCCAGGGACAGGGACAATGGTGAAGCTTTCTTT

J: TRBJ1-5
size: -
V: TRBV7-2
D: -
CDR3: CASSPAVQETNQPQHF
DNA: TGTGCCAGCAGCCCGGCGGTACAGGAGACCAATCAGCCCCAGCATTTT

J: TRBJ2-3
size: -
V: TRBV4-1
D: TRBD2
CDR3: CASSQDPSGRAITDTQYF
DNA: TGCGCCAGCAGCCAAGATCCGAGCGGGAGGGCCATCACAGATACGCAGTATTTT

J: TRBJ1-6
size: few
V: TRBV7-9
D: TRBD1
CDR3: CASSSWTGGDSPLHF
DNA: TGTGCCAGCAGCTCTTGGACAGGGGGTGATTCACCCCTCCACTTT

J: TRBJ1-1
size: -
V: TRBV11-3
D: TRBD1
CDR3: CASSWGTGSEAFF
DNA: TGTGCCAGCAGCTGGGGGACAGGTAGCGAAGCTTTCTTT

J: TRBJ2-2
size: -
V: TRBV10-1
D: TRBD2
CDR3: CASSKTSGGRTGELFF
DNA: TGCGCCAGCAGTAAGACTAGCGGGGGCCGCACCGGGGAGCTGTTTTTT

J: TRBJ2-1
size: -
V: TRBV7-2
D: -
CDR3: CASSLRRGLNEQFF
DNA: TGTGCCAGCAGCTTAAGGAGGGGACTCAATGAGCAGTTCTTC

J: TRBJ2-3
size: -
V: TRBV7-9
D: TRBD2
CDR3: CASSPNEGSGIDTQYF
DNA: TGTGCCAGCAGCCCTAATGAGGGTAGCGGGATTGATACGCAGTATTTT

J: TRBJ2-6
size: -
V: TRBV5-4
D: -
CDR3: CASSLESSGANVLTF
DNA: TGTGCCAGCAGCTTGGAGAGCTCTGGGGCCAACGTCCTGACTTTC

J: TRBJ2-7
size: -
V: TRBV7-9
D: -
CDR3: CASSRNRGEQYF
DNA: TGTGCCAGCAGCCGGAACCGGGGAGAGCAGTACTTC

J: TRBJ2-7
size: -
V: TRBV27
D: TRBD1
CDR3: CASSLVGTGSSYEQYF
DNA: TGTGCCAGCAGTTTAGTAGGGACAGGGAGCTCCTACGAGCAGTACTTC

J: TRBJ1-1
size: -
V: TRBV5-1
D: -
CDR3: CASSGEMNTEAFF
DNA: TGCGCCAGCAGCGGAGAGATGAACACTGAAGCTTTCTTT

J: TRBJ2-2
size: -
V: TRBV7-2
D: -
CDR3: CASSIQTGELFF
DNA: TGTGCCAGCAGCATCCAGACCGGGGAGCTGTTTTTT

J: TRBJ2-7
size: -
V: TRBV5-5
D: TRBD1
CDR3: CASSYETGRIHEQYF
DNA: TGTGCCAGCAGCTATGAGACAGGGAGAATCCACGAGCAGTACTTC

J: TRBJ1-4
size: -
V: TRBV19
D: -
CDR3: CASGNGEKLFF
DNA: TGTGCCAGCGGGAATGGTGAAAAACTGTTTTTT

J: TRBJ2-3
size: -
V: TRBV5-1
D: -
CDR3: CASLGTDTQYF
DNA: TGCGCCAGCTTAGGCACAGATACGCAGTATTTT

J: TRBJ2-1
size: -
V: TRBV11-3
D: TRBD2
CDR3: CASSPEGTRVMNEQFF
DNA: TGTGCCAGCAGCCCAGAGGGGACTAGAGTCATGAATGAGCAGTTCTTC

J: TRBJ1-2
size: few
V: TRBV7-8
D: TRBD1
CDR3: CASSLAQGARGYTF
DNA: TGTGCCAGCAGCTTAGCACAGGGGGCGCGTGGCTACACCTTC

J: TRBJ2-1
size: -
V: TRBV19
D: TRBD2
CDR3: CASSTYGLAWDEQFF
DNA: TGTGCCAGTAGTACCTACGGACTAGCGTGGGATGAGCAGTTCTTC

J: TRBJ2-7
size: -
V: TRBV5-1
D: TRBD1
CDR3: CASSLYRGPSYEQYF
DNA: TGCGCCAGCAGCTTATACAGGGGGCCCTCCTACGAGCAGTACTTC

J: TRBJ2-2
size: few
V: TRBV2
D: TRBD2
CDR3: CASTSGSGHTGELFF
DNA: TGTGCCAGCACTAGCGGGAGCGGTCACACCGGGGAGCTGTTTTTT

J: TRBJ1-5
size: -
V: TRBV5-8
D: -
CDR3: CASSAPDRAIAWPQHF
DNA: TGTGCCAGCAGCGCGCCGGACAGAGCCATCGCCTGGCCCCAGCATTTT

J: TRBJ2-3
size: -
V: TRBV19
D: TRBD2
CDR3: CASSITVAGEDTQYF
DNA: TGTGCCAGTAGTATCACAGTAGCGGGAGAAGATACGCAGTATTTT

J: TRBJ1-3
size: -
V: TRBV30
D: -
CDR3: CAWSVGVNGNTIYF
DNA: TGTGCCTGGAGTGTCGGGGTTAATGGAAACACCATATATTTT

J: TRBJ1-5
size: -
V: TRBV15
D: -
CDR3: CATSPYPASVSNQPQHF
DNA: TGTGCCACCAGCCCATACCCAGCGTCAGTGAGCAATCAGCCCCAGCATTTT

J: TRBJ2-3
size: -
V: TRBV11-2
D: TRBD2
CDR3: CASSLVLAGGPRDTQYF
DNA: TGTGCCAGCAGCTTAGTACTAGCGGGAGGGCCCAGGGATACGCAGTATTTT

J: TRBJ1-4
size: -
V: TRBV25-1
D: TRBD1
CDR3: CASSESTGGEEKLFF
DNA: TGTGCCAGCAGTGAATCGACAGGGGGCGAAGAAAAACTGTTTTTT

J: TRBJ2-3
size: -
V: TRBV18
D: -
CDR3: CASSADLYSTDTQYF
DNA: TGTGCCAGCTCTGCGGACTTATATAGCACAGATACGCAGTATTTT

J: TRBJ1-5
size: -
V: TRBV7-2
D: TRBD1
CDR3: CASGDRANQPQHF
DNA: TGTGCCAGCGGCGACAGGGCGAATCAGCCCCAGCATTTT

J: TRBJ1-2
size: -
V: TRBV27
D: TRBD1
CDR3: CASSFRRPGQDGYTF
DNA: TGTGCCAGCAGTTTCCGTAGGCCCGGACAGGATGGCTACACCTTC

J: TRBJ1-2
size: -
V: TRBV19
D: -
CDR3: CASSIQAQSYGYTF
DNA: TGTGCCAGTAGTATACAGGCTCAGAGCTATGGCTACACCTTC